These T cell receptor beta chains were read from a single sample in a study of blood T cells in healthy people across ages. A single record per CDR3 protein comes from TCRdb applying MiXCR to the 5' RACE reads. The data hold roughly 1.5 million distinct CDR3 sequences, with 42% observed a single time. The sample comprised blood. Source of these receptors: a woman younger than 30 in good health. CDR3s include the opening cysteine and the closing phenylalanine or tryptophan. D genes are given only for firm matches. Only some rows state a clone size, as once, few, many or a class for expanded clones.

.	few	TRBV5-1	TRBJ2-1	CASSLGNRLVGNEQFF	TGCGCCAGCAGCTTGGGAAATCGGCTAGTTGGGAATGAGCAGTTCTTC
.	.	TRBV30	TRBJ1-1	CAWSVACEAFF	TGTGCCTGGAGTGTAGCCTGTGAAGCTTTCTTT
TRBD1	once	TRBV30	TRBJ1-2	CAWARGEIYGYTF	TGTGCCTGGGCCAGGGGGGAGATCTATGGCTACACCTTC
TRBD1	.	TRBV29-1	TRBJ1-2	CSGSGQGAGGYTF	TGCAGCGGATCGGGACAGGGGGCAGGTGGCTACACCTTC
.	few	TRBV7-9	TRBJ2-5	CASSLRPGRRGGETQYF	TGTGCCAGCAGCTTACGACCGGGACGACGCGGAGGGGAGACCCAGTACTTC
TRBD1	few	TRBV6-5	TRBJ1-2	CASSWGQPYYGYTF	TGTGCCAGCAGCTGGGGACAGCCTTACTATGGCTACACCTTC
.	few	TRBV20-1	TRBJ1-5	CSARAPGLKNNQPQHF	TGCAGTGCTAGAGCTCCAGGGCTGAAGAACAATCAGCCCCAGCATTTT
TRBD1	.	TRBV2	TRBJ1-1	CASTYRGPSTEAFF	TGTGCCAGCACCTACAGGGGACCGAGCACTGAAGCTTTCTTT
TRBD1	.	TRBV4-1	TRBJ1-1	CASSRDSTNTEAFF	TGCGCCAGCAGCAGGGACAGTACTAACACTGAAGCTTTCTTT
.	.	TRBV29-1	TRBJ2-7	CSGEWGVEQYF	TGCAGCGGTGAATGGGGGGTCGAGCAGTACTTC
TRBD2	once	TRBV18	TRBJ2-5	CASSPHLAGEETQYF	TGTGCCAGCTCACCACACCTAGCGGGAGAAGAGACCCAGTACTTC
TRBD1	.	TRBV13	TRBJ2-7	CASSLRVTGFYEQYF	TGTGCCAGCAGCTTAAGGGTGACAGGGTTTTATGAGCAGTACTTC
TRBD1	.	TRBV7-2	TRBJ2-7	CASSLGGQGIYEQYF	TGTGCCAGCAGCTTAGGGGGACAGGGCATCTACGAGCAGTACTTC
.	.	TRBV4-2	TRBJ2-5	CASSQSANTGSETQYF	TGTGCCAGCAGCCAATCGGCGAACACAGGGTCCGAGACCCAGTACTTC
TRBD2	.	TRBV20-1	TRBJ2-3	CSAPAGGSADTQYF	TGCAGTGCGCCAGCGGGGGGTAGTGCAGATACGCAGTATTTT
.	.	TRBV4-1	TRBJ2-4	CASSQVVLAVAEQYF	TGCGCCAGCAGCCAAGTTGTCCTGGCGGTGGCGGAGCAGTACTTC
TRBD2	.	TRBV6-2/TRBV6-3	TRBJ2-7	CASSYTGGGSYEQYF	TGTGCCAGCAGTTACACCGGCGGGGGGTCCTACGAGCAGTACTTC
.	.	TRBV6-2/TRBV6-3	TRBJ2-3	CASSHRRADSTDTQYF	TGTGCCAGCAGTCACCGCCGCGCGGATAGCACAGATACGCAGTATTTT
.	few	TRBV6-1	TRBJ1-5	CASSEGQGNQPQHF	TGTGCCAGCAGTGAAGGTCAGGGAAATCAGCCCCAGCATTTT
.	.	TRBV7-9	TRBJ2-5	CASSLAGTQWYQETQYF	TGTGCCAGCAGCTTAGCGGGCACCCAATGGTACCAAGAGACCCAGTACTTC
.	few	TRBV4-3	TRBJ1-5	CASSQDAATVTAQHF	TGCGCCAGCAGCCAAGATGCCGCCACTGTCACGGCCCAGCATTTT
.	.	TRBV2	TRBJ1-2	CASRADGNYDYTF	TGTGCCAGCAGGGCGGACGGTAACTATGACTACACCTTC
.	many	TRBV7-9	TRBJ1-3	CASSLAGSGNTIYF	TGTGCCAGCAGTTTAGCAGGATCTGGAAACACCATATATTTT
TRBD1	.	TRBV7-2	TRBJ1-1	CASSPGGRSNTEAFF	TGTGCCAGCAGCCCAGGGGGCAGATCGAACACTGAAGCTTTCTTT
.	few	TRBV10-3	TRBJ2-7	CAIGTSYEQYF	TGTGCCATCGGCACTTCCTACGAGCAGTACTTC
.	.	TRBV5-1	TRBJ1-5	CASSLPGRVNQPQHF	TGCGCCAGCAGCTTGCCCGGGCGAGTCAATCAGCCCCAGCATTTT
TRBD2	.	TRBV28	TRBJ2-5	CASSLRLAGDVAYNEQYF	TGTGCCAGCAGTTTAAGGCTAGCGGGAGATGTCGCCTACAATGAGCAGTACTTC
.	.	TRBV20-1	TRBJ1-1	CSARGGGDTEAFF	TGCAGTGCTAGAGGGGGGGGGGACACTGAAGCTTTCTTT